This TCR beta chain appears in the sequencing data of a study of T-cell memory formation after mild COVID-19. This clonotype was detected only a few times. What it binds is not known. General study results and limits: The study found balanced CD4/CD8 in clones contracting day 15 to 85 and a CD4+ lean in later expanders.

Constant-segment primers and 5'RACE yielded cDNA libraries for TCR alpha and TCR beta, each carrying sample barcodes and UMIs. Using its own MiXCR run on the 5' RACE reads, TCRdb lists one record per CDR3 protein. In the table there are about 350,000 distinct CDR3 sequences, 25% to 30% of which are singletons. The J segment lost 1 base and the V segment lost 3 bases, leaving 10 bases of the junction unmatched. The length of the CDR3 is 17 residues. Looked up from germline, CDR1 is SEHNR and CDR2 is FQNEAQ (reference sequence). This TCR derives from an adult woman who had mild COVID-19 (a few samples of this study predate the infection). Cell type and time point are not known. The J gene is TRBJ2-7, the V gene TRBV7-9, with 9 positions matching TRBD2. The sequenced sample consisted of PBMCs or a T cell subset sorted from them (not recorded which). In DNA, the CDR3 is TGTGCCAGCAGCTTGCGGGAGGGTCAGCAACTGTCCTACGAGCAGTACTTC. It codes for CASSLREGQQLSYEQYF.